This TCR beta chain was sequenced during a study of blood T cell repertoires in COVID-19. Overall study: Samples representing acute and convalescent COVID-19 were sourced from the United States, Italy and Spain.

The table came from immunoSEQ multiplex PCR; TCRdb's copy has only in-frame clones and leaves some out. Of hundreds of thousands of clones in the sample, 82% were seen once. The specimen was PBMCs or T cells enriched from blood (not recorded which). This clonotype originated in a woman aged 60-70 years who had recovered from COVID-19.

CDR3 bases: TGCGCCAGCAGCCAAGCGACTAGCGGGGGGAACCAAGAGACCCAGTACTTC. Translating gives CASSQATSGGNQETQYF. The J gene is TRBJ2-5, the V gene TRBV4-1; the match to TRBD2 covers 13 bases. Germline V CDR1 and CDR2: MGHRA, YSYEKL. This CDR3 has 17 amino acids. After removal of 1 base from V and 0 bases from J, the junction contained 2 bases not matched to a gene.